The 21 T cell receptor beta chains given below trace back to one sample, sequenced in a study of shared clonotypes between healthy human individuals. Profiling relied on immunoSEQ multiplex PCR, and the TCRdb table lists in-frame clones only, not all of them. The sample includes over 2,000,000 clones, approximately 92% of them seen just once. Terminally differentiated effector memory CD45RA+ cells were left out of the naive CD8 fraction, which was CD45RO-negative and positively selected for CCR7. Specimen: naive CD8+ T cells from PBMCs. Receptors were obtained from a man aged 18-30 years in good health. Some clones in this sample may be carry-over from other donors' samples.

A word on this clone: The sample carries other DNA sequences with the same CDR3. The gene calls are TRBV2 and TRBJ1-1; D is unclear. CDR3 length equals 12 residues. V was pared by 8 bases and J by 1 base, with 8 bases between. Germline assignment: CDR1 SNHLY and CDR2 FYNNEI. The CDR3 DNA sequence: TGTGCCAGCCGGGCAGGGAACACTGAAGCTTTCTTT. The encoded protein is CASRAGNTEAFF.

This clone has a single count. The chain employs TRBV4-1 and TRBJ2-1; D is possibly TRBD2 (7 bases). The CDR3 totals 17 residues. Between the trimmed V and J ends, which lost 0 bases and 2 bases, there was a span of 14 bases. Per germline, CDR1 MGHRA and CDR2 YSYEKL. This CDR3 reads CASSQDLRGGPYNEQFF. The CDR3 DNA is TGCGCCAGCAGCCAAGATCTCCGCGGGGGCCCCTACAATGAGCAGTTCTTC.

The chain carries TRBV11-3 and TRBJ2-7; 8 nucleotides align to TRBD2. The length of the CDR3 is 15 residues. Germline trimming cut 5 bases from V and 3 bases from J; bases unmatched to any gene: 9. The germline V gene encodes CDR1 SGHNT and CDR2 YENEEA. The CDR3 DNA reads TGTGCCAGCAGCCCTACAGCGGGAGCGGTCTACGAGCAGTACTTC. Translation: CASSPTAGAVYEQYF.

This clone was seen a handful of times. Other nucleotide sequences in the sample specify the same CDR3. The chain recombines TRBV6-6 with TRBJ2-7; 10 positions match TRBD1. V lost 2 bases, J lost 4 bases, and 2 bases stayed unmatched. Germline V lookup: CDR1 MNHNY, CDR2 SVGAGI (reference sequence). The CDR3 spans 14 residues. The CDR3 is CASSYGGQGYEQYF. CDR3 in DNA: TGTGCCAGCAGTTACGGGGGACAGGGGTACGAGCAGTACTTC.

This clone has a handful of counts. The sample contains more than one DNA sequence encoding this CDR3. This rearrangement joins TRBV19 to TRBJ2-1; D may be TRBD2 (6 bases). V lost 3 bases and J lost 7, with 7 bases in between. This CDR3 region has 12 residues. CDR1 is LNHDA and CDR2 is SQIVND in the germline V gene (reference sequence). CDR3 sequence: CASSIAGNEQFF. In DNA form, the CDR3 reads TGTGCCAGTAGTATTGCGGGGAATGAGCAGTTCTTC.

CDR3 nucleotides: TGTGCCAGTAGTCCCCGACAGAACACTGAAGCTTTCTTT. The encoded protein is CASSPRQNTEAFF. This chain joins TRBV19 and TRBJ1-1; no firm D call. V dropped 5 bases and J dropped 1 base, with 8 bases sitting between them. Germline lookup yields CDR1 LNHDA and CDR2 SQIVND (reference sequence). The CDR3 contains 13 residues.

The rearrangement links TRBV10-3 to TRBJ2-5; D perhaps matches TRBD1 (5 bases). The V gene lost 0 bases and the J gene lost 1 base, with 12 bases spanning the gap. Germline loops: CDR1 ENHRY, CDR2 SYGVKD. The CDR3 runs 16 residues. CDR3 sequence: CAISESGQGPQETQYF. The CDR3 DNA reads as TGTGCCATCAGTGAGTCGGGGCAGGGCCCCCAAGAGACCCAGTACTTC.

Remarks on this clone: The sample carries other DNA sequences with the same CDR3. The chain carries TRBV6-5 and TRBJ1-5; D remains unclear. The CDR3 covers 15 residues. In germline, CDR1 is MNHEY, CDR2 SVGAGI. The germline V and J ends were trimmed by 4 bases and 1 base, with 11 bases remaining between them. The CDR3 protein is CASSSRTGSNQPQHF. The CDR3 DNA follows: TGTGCCAGCAGTTCAAGAACGGGGAGCAATCAGCCCCAGCATTTT.

This chain links TRBV10-3 with TRBJ1-5; D gene ambiguous. Germline lookup yields CDR1 ENHRY and CDR2 SYGVKD. V lost 0 bases to trimming and J lost 5 bases, with 8 bases between them. CDR3 length: 14 residues. The CDR3 reads CAISESTSYQPQHF. The CDR3, as DNA: TGTGCCATCAGTGAGTCGACATCATATCAGCCCCAGCATTTT.

V and J are TRBV7-9 and TRBJ1-1, with 9 nucleotides matching TRBD1. Trimming took 7 bases from V and 0 from J; bases not matched to a gene: 6. Germline V gene data show CDR1 as SEHNR and CDR2 as FQNEAQ (reference sequence). The CDR3 sequence is 15 residues long. The CDR3 DNA follows: TGTGCCAGCAAGATGGGGACAGGGATGAACACTGAAGCTTTCTTT. Protein: CASKMGTGMNTEAFF.

V is TRBV7-9 and J is TRBJ2-7; TRBD1 or TRBD2 may be the D gene (5 bases each). Germline V gives CDR1 SEHNR, CDR2 FQNEAQ (reference sequence). Trimming cost V 5 bases and J 4 bases, with 9 bases left between them. This CDR3 is 12 amino acids long. The CDR3 DNA sequence: TGTGCCAGCAGCGGGACGCAATACGAGCAGTACTTC. Amino acid sequence: CASSGTQYEQYF.

The CDR3 sequence is CASSGGGSANYGYTF. CDR3 in DNA: TGTGCCAGCAGTGGGGGCGGGTCGGCTAACTATGGCTACACCTTC. The chain joins TRBV27 to TRBJ1-2; D perhaps matches TRBD1 (6 bases). Germline-derived CDR1 and CDR2 are MNHEY and SMNVEV (reference sequence). V gave up 5 bases and J gave up 0 bases, with 13 bases separating them. The CDR3 covers 15 residues.

The chain carries TRBV11-3 and TRBJ2-2; the D gene is possibly TRBD2 (6 bases). Trimming left V 0 bases short and J 3 bases short, with 17 bases between. This CDR3 comprises 18 residues. From germline, CDR1 is SGHNT and CDR2 YENEEA. CDR3 coding DNA: TGTGCCAGCAGCTTAGAGGCCCCCCCGGGACTTGACACCGGGGAGCTGTTTTTT. Protein sequence: CASSLEAPPGLDTGELFF.

This clone was observed once. The rearrangement joins TRBV19 to TRBJ2-5; no reliable D call. Trimming left V 4 bases short and J 3 bases short, with 12 bases between. There are 14 residues in the CDR3. CDR1 is LNHDA, CDR2 SQIVND, per germline (reference sequence). The CDR3 DNA sequence: TGTGCCAGTAGTACGGACCTAGAGGAAGAGACCCAGTACTTC. This translates into CASSTDLEEETQYF.

The V and J genes are TRBV19 and TRBJ2-7; TRBD1 matches 9 bases. From germline, CDR1 is LNHDA and CDR2 SQIVND (reference sequence). V lost 0 bases and J lost 2; bases outside the gene matches: 5. This CDR3 spans 16 amino acids. Here the CDR3 DNA reads TGTGCCAGTAGTATAGACTCGGGACAGGGAACCTACGAGCAGTACTTC. Its translation: CASSIDSGQGTYEQYF. Using reference TRBV19 and TRBJ2-7 for the parts outside the CDR3, the full variable domain is DGGITQSPKYLFRKEGQNVTLSCEQNLNHDAMYWYRQDPGQGLRLIYYSQIVNDFQKGDIAEGYSVSREKKESFPLTVTSAQKNPTAFYLCASSIDSGQGTYEQYFGPGTRLTVT.

This chain joins TRBV19 and TRBJ2-7, with no clear D. The CDR3 is made up of 13 amino acids. Germline-derived CDR1 and CDR2 are LNHDA and SQIVND (reference sequence). V was shortened by 2 bases and J by 3 bases, with 8 bases between the two germline ends. CDR3 residues: CASSITVGYEQYF. CDR3 nucleotides: TGTGCCAGTAGTATAACGGTGGGCTACGAGCAGTACTTC.

The V gene is TRBV5-4, the J gene TRBJ2-7; TRBD2 matches at 7 bases. The germline CDR1 and CDR2 sequences are SGHNT and YYREEE (reference sequence). CDR3 length: 14 residues. V shed 7 bases, J shed 6 bases, and the junction held 13 bases outside the gene matches. The CDR3 coding sequence is TGTGCCAGCCGGGAGGCGGGTGCCCTCCCCGAGCAGTACTTC. Amino acid sequence: CASREAGALPEQYF.

The chain joins TRBV6-1 to TRBJ1-4; D may be TRBD1 (5 bases). Trimming removed 0 bases from V and 7 bases from J, with 15 bases in between. The CDR3 consists of 16 residues. CDR1 and CDR2 (germline): MNHNS, SASEGT. The CDR3 reads CASSEARGGEGEKLFF. CDR3 in DNA: TGTGCCAGCAGTGAAGCGCGGGGAGGGGAAGGTGAAAAACTGTTTTTT.

The rearrangement links TRBV18 to TRBJ2-7, with D tentatively TRBD2 (6 bases). Germline CDR1 is KGHSH and CDR2 is LQKENI. The V end was cut by 4 bases, the J end by 7 bases, with 17 bases between. The CDR3 extends over 14 amino acids. CDR3 DNA: TGTGCCAGCTCACTTGGGACTTCAGTAGGGGAGCAGTACTTC. Residues: CASSLGTSVGEQYF. Full variable domain (rest looked up from reference TRBV18 and TRBJ2-7): NAGVMQNPRHLVRRRGQEARLRCSPMKGHSHVYWYRQLPEEGLKFMVYLQKENIIDESGMPKERFSAEFPKEGPSILRIQQVVRGDSAAYFCASSLGTSVGEQYFGPGTRLTVT.

The chain has TRBV5-6 and TRBJ2-7, with 7 positions matching TRBD2. Germline CDR1 SGHDT, CDR2 YYEEEE. This CDR3 contains 17 residues. V trimming: 0 bases; J trimming: 2 bases; junction bases outside the gene matches: 11. As DNA, the CDR3 is TGTGCCAGCAGCTTGGAACCTAGCGGTCCGTCTGCCTACGAGCAGTACTTC. Protein sequence: CASSLEPSGPSAYEQYF.

The chain employs TRBV7-9 and TRBJ1-2, with 11 bases aligning to TRBD1. The CDR3 consists of 17 residues. Per germline, CDR1 SEHNR and CDR2 FQNEAQ (reference sequence). J lost 6 bases, V lost 1 base, and 10 bases had no gene match. CDR3 sequence: CASSLEAGQGALNGYTF. The CDR3 DNA follows: TGTGCCAGCAGCTTAGAAGCCGGACAGGGGGCGTTAAATGGCTACACCTTC. The full variable domain, rest sourced from reference TRBV7-9 and TRBJ1-2, is DTGVSQNPRHKITKRGQNVTFRCDPISEHNRLYWYRQTLGQGPEFLTYFQNEAQLEKSRLLSDRFSAERPKGSFSTLEIQRTEQGDSAMYLCASSLEAGQGALNGYTFGSGTRLTVV.